These 20 T cell receptor beta chains were all obtained from the same sample, sequenced in a study of T-cell memory formation after mild COVID-19. TCRdb re-analysed the 5' RACE reads in MiXCR, keeping a single row per CDR3 protein. The data contain a few hundred thousand distinct CDR3 sequences, roughly 20% of them singletons. The sequenced sample consisted of PBMCs or a T cell subset sorted from them (not recorded which). The source of these receptors is an adult woman who had mild COVID-19 (a few samples of this study predate the infection). Cell type and time point are not known.

This chain links TRBV7-9 with TRBJ2-7, with D possibly TRBD1 on 5 matching bases. Looked up from germline, CDR1 is SEHNR and CDR2 is FQNEAQ (reference sequence). The CDR3 covers 14 residues. V shed 4 bases and J shed 2 bases, with 12 bases lying between them. CDR3 region: CASSSQGQTYEQYF. CDR3 DNA sequence: TGTGCCAGCAGCTCTCAGGGCCAGACCTACGAGCAGTACTTC.

Written as DNA, the CDR3 is TGTGCCACCACCCGGGGGAGCGGGGGGCTCCAAGAGACCCAGTACTTC. This codes for CATTRGSGGLQETQYF. This chain connects TRBV15 to TRBJ2-5; 9 positions match TRBD2. The germline CDR1 and CDR2 sequences are LNHNV and YYDKDF (reference sequence). The CDR3 totals 16 residues. The V and J ends lost 7 bases and 1 base, in that order; junction bases with no gene match: 10.

This clonotype was seen a handful of times. The V call is TRBV18, the J call TRBJ2-2; TRBD2 matches 9 bases. This CDR3 is built from 17 residues. The V and J ends lost 2 bases and 5 bases, in that order; junction bases with no gene match: 9. Germline CDR1 reads KGHSH; CDR2 reads LQKENI. This CDR3 is CASSPSVSGRLTGELFF. The CDR3 DNA is TGTGCCAGCTCACCATCCGTTAGCGGGAGACTTACCGGGGAGCTGTTTTTT.

The V gene is TRBV6-5, the J gene TRBJ1-2, with 7 bases that match TRBD1. Germline CDR1 and CDR2: MNHEY and SVGAGI. The V gene end was trimmed by 6 bases and the J gene end by 4 bases; junction bases not matched to a gene: 8. The CDR3 length is 14 residues. CDR3 protein: CASSRSTGIYGYTF. CDR3 in DNA: TGTGCCAGCAGCCGCTCGACAGGGATCTATGGCTACACCTTC.

The chain combines TRBV5-6 with TRBJ1-6; D remains unclear. The CDR3 has 13 residues. From germline, CDR1 is SGHDT and CDR2 YYEEEE. Trimming removed 1 base at V and 8 bases at J, with 7 bases between. CDR3 nucleotides: TGTGCCAGCAGCTTGTCGGTCGATTCACCCCTCCACTTT. Protein product: CASSLSVDSPLHF.

The chain couples TRBV7-9 to TRBJ1-3; no clear D. Germline V gene sequence: CDR1 SEHNR, CDR2 FQNEAQ (reference sequence). V was clipped by 3 bases and J by 0 bases, with 6 bases between them. The CDR3 loop spans 14 amino acids. The CDR3 reads CASSFSTSGNTIYF. In nucleotides, the CDR3 is TGTGCCAGCAGCTTCTCCACCTCTGGAAACACCATATATTTT.

The chain recombines TRBV29-1 with TRBJ1-1; maybe TRBD1 (6 bases). The CDR3 runs to 14 residues. V shed 5 bases and J shed 0 bases, with 13 bases lying between them. The germline CDR1 and CDR2 sequences are SQVTM and ANQGSEA. CDR3: CSVQGGRMNTEAFF. CDR3 DNA sequence: TGCAGCGTTCAAGGGGGGCGGATGAACACTGAAGCTTTCTTT.

The chain uses TRBV15 and TRBJ2-7; D is perhaps TRBD1 (6 bases). CDR1 and CDR2 from the germline V gene are LNHNV and YYDKDF (reference sequence). Trimming removed 8 bases at V and 0 bases at J, with 11 bases between. The CDR3 has 13 residues. The CDR3 protein is CATGQGGSYEQYF. The CDR3 DNA sequence: TGTGCCACCGGTCAAGGGGGCTCCTACGAGCAGTACTTC.

This clonotype showed up just a few times. The gene calls are TRBV4-1 and TRBJ1-1; D is unresolved. Deletions cut 0 bases from V and 4 bases from J, with 12 bases between. This CDR3 contains 15 residues. Germline CDR1 is MGHRA and CDR2 is YSYEKL. The chain's CDR3 is CASSQEGQVGTEAFF. The CDR3 DNA is TGCGCCAGCAGCCAAGAAGGGCAGGTCGGCACTGAAGCTTTCTTT.

In this sample, this clonotype turned up a few times. The rearrangement joins TRBV20-1 to TRBJ1-1; the D is unclear. The germline V and J ends were trimmed by 0 bases and 3 bases, with 8 bases remaining between them. Germline CDR1 is DFQATT and CDR2 is SNEGSKA (reference sequence). This CDR3 has 13 amino acids. CDR3 in amino acids: CSARDRAYTEAFF. DNA for the CDR3: TGCAGTGCTAGAGATAGGGCCTACACTGAAGCTTTCTTT.

The chain joins TRBV6-6 to TRBJ2-7; TRBD2 agrees at 8 bases. The germline V gene encodes CDR1 MNHNY and CDR2 SVGAGI (reference sequence). CDR3 size: 12 residues. V trimming: 8 bases; J trimming: 2 bases; junction bases outside the gene matches: 2. The CDR3 is CASGTRAYEQYF. The CDR3 DNA reads TGTGCCAGCGGGACTAGAGCCTACGAGCAGTACTTC.

The chain carries TRBV20-1 and TRBJ2-4; possible D gene TRBD2, 5 bases. Trimming took 3 bases from V and 1 from J, leaving 10 bases between them. Germline lookup yields CDR1 DFQATT and CDR2 SNEGSKA (reference sequence). The length of the CDR3 is 14 residues. The CDR3 loop is CSASGVGAKNIQYF. The CDR3 DNA reads as TGCAGTGCTAGCGGGGTAGGGGCCAAAAACATTCAGTACTTC.

This clonotype was picked up a small number of times. The chain is built from TRBV12-3 or TRBV12-4 and TRBJ2-7; perhaps D is TRBD1 or TRBD2 (6 bases each). The CDR3 is 13 amino acids. V was trimmed by 6 bases and J by 5 bases, leaving 14 bases between them. This CDR3 is CASSFVRGDEQYF. For the CDR3, the DNA is TGTGCCAGCAGCTTCGTGAGGGGGGACGAGCAGTACTTC.

This clonotype has just one count. V and J are TRBV6-2 or TRBV6-3 and TRBJ2-3; TRBD1 matches at 8 bases. This CDR3 contains 16 residues. The junction had 11 bases not matched to a gene; V was cut back by 5 bases and J by 4 bases. The V gene's germline CDR1 is MNHEY and CDR2 SVGEGT. The DNA for the CDR3 is TGTGCCAGCAGTAACACCGGGACAGGCCGTCCAGATACGCAGTATTTT. Translating gives CASSNTGTGRPDTQYF.

Ten or more counts support this clonotype. This chain joins TRBV7-9 and TRBJ2-7; 12 bases map to TRBD2. Germline CDR1 SEHNR, CDR2 FQNEAQ (reference sequence). J was trimmed by 1 base and V by 1 base; bases with no gene match: 5. The CDR3 extends over 17 amino acids. As DNA, the CDR3 is TGTGCCAGCAGCTTAGGAGGACTAGCGGGGTGGTCCTACGAGCAGTACTTC. Its translation is CASSLGGLAGWSYEQYF. Full variable domain (outside the CDR3, taken from reference TRBV7-9 and TRBJ2-7): DTGVSQNPRHKITKRGQNVTFRCDPISEHNRLYWYRQTLGQGPEFLTYFQNEAQLEKSRLLSDRFSAERPKGSFSTLEIQRTEQGDSAMYLCASSLGGLAGWSYEQYFGPGTRLTVT.

Many counts were recorded for this clonotype. The chain combines TRBV10-3 with TRBJ2-7; 8 bases agree with TRBD2. This CDR3 comprises 14 residues. The ends lost 2 bases at V and 4 bases at J; junction bases unmatched: 4. Germline CDR1 ENHRY, CDR2 SYGVKD. The CDR3 coding sequence is TGTGCCATCAGTGAGATAGCTAGCGGGTACGAGCAGTACTTC. This translates into CAISEIASGYEQYF.

The gene calls are TRBV3-1 and TRBJ2-5; 12 positions agree with TRBD1. Looked up from germline, CDR1 is LGHDT and CDR2 is YNNKEL (reference sequence). V shed 3 bases, J shed 5 bases, and the junction held 4 bases outside the gene matches. The CDR3 has 15 residues. The CDR3 coding sequence is TGTGCCAGCAGCCATGGGACAGGGGGCTGGGAGACCCAGTACTTC. Protein: CASSHGTGGWETQYF.

This clonotype turned up a few times. The chain carries TRBV12-3 or TRBV12-4 and TRBJ1-1; D call uncertain. The CDR3 extends over 12 amino acids. V was trimmed by 6 bases and J by 11 bases, leaving 16 bases between them. For the CDR3, the DNA is TGTGCCAGCAGCGCCCCCCAGGTTAGGGCTTTCTTT. It translates to CASSAPQVRAFF.

V gene TRBV3-1 combines with J gene TRBJ1-5; D unresolved. This CDR3 region has 14 residues. From germline, CDR1 is LGHDT and CDR2 YNNKEL (reference sequence). V dropped 1 base and J dropped 5 bases, with 9 bases sitting between them. CDR3 sequence reads: CASSQAVGDQPQHF. DNA of the CDR3: TGTGCCAGCAGCCAAGCGGTCGGTGATCAGCCCCAGCATTTT.

This clonotype was seen repeatedly, ten times or more. The chain carries TRBV20-1 and TRBJ2-4; D remains ambiguous. Germline V gene lookup returns CDR1 DFQATT and CDR2 SNEGSKA (reference sequence). Trimming removed 4 bases from V and 6 bases from J, with 10 bases in between. The CDR3 consists of 12 residues. The CDR3 coding sequence is TGCAGTGCTAAATCGGGCTCAAACATTCAGTACTTC. It is translated as CSAKSGSNIQYF.